This T cell receptor (beta chain) emerged from a study of T cells in Graves' hyperthyroidism and ophthalmopathy (dated by TCRdb to about 2019). A note on the overall study: Peripheral blood samples were taken at the time of initial diagnosis, prior to any treatment. A discovery cohort of fewer than 110 patients, about 40 with Graves' ophthalmopathy and 55 to 60 with stable Graves' hyperthyroidism, was used to find distinguishing TCR V-J signatures. Prospective prediction of ophthalmopathy was tested in an independent validation cohort consisting of some 19 hyperthyroidism patients and around 16 patients who later progressed to ophthalmopathy. The 90 to 100 discovery patients were randomly divided into training and test sets at a 7:3 ratio. In roughly six Graves' hyperthyroidism patients, the study also compared T-cell repertoires from thyroid tissue with T-cell repertoires from blood. After blood sampling, hyperthyroidism patients were treated with methimazole at a starting dose of 30 mg daily, and ophthalmopathy patients were treated with high-dose intravenous methylprednisolone. The paper describes TCR Vbeta CDR3 sequencing of 135 peripheral blood samples, made up of some 42 ophthalmopathy patients, around 78 hyperthyroidism patients and 17 progressor patients.

In the ophthalmopathy patients, disease was moderately to severely active, with a Clinical Activity Score of 3 or more, a NOSPECS grade of 4 or more, and a duration of less than 3 months. Patients with uncontrolled infections, other autoimmune diseases, pregnancy or lactation were excluded. Diagnoses were based on clinical symptoms, serum thyroxine and TRAb, thyroid ultrasound and orbital computed tomography. Ficoll-Paque density gradient centrifugation was used to isolate PBMCs from under 11 ml of fresh peripheral blood. Total RNA was extracted using Trizol reagent, and RNA quality was assessed on an Agilent 2100 Bioanalyzer. TCR beta CDR3 regions were amplified from RNA transcripts. For the first round of RT-PCR on the TCR CDR3, the HTBI primer set was used together with the Qiagen OneStep RT-PCR kit. Libraries were constructed in a second round of multiplex PCR, after which size selection and purification were performed. Paired-end sequencing of the libraries was performed with 100 bp reads on an Illumina HiSeq2000. Turning to the authors' computational methods: Raw data were processed with SOAPnuke, discarding reads with adapters, uncalled bases, mean Phred below 15, or no exact constant-primer or identifier match. High-quality paired reads were merged with COPE v1.2.5, and unique nucleotide sequences were defined as clonotypes. Clonotypes were aligned to IMGT TRBV, TRBD and TRBJ reference segments using MiTCR v1.1. The analysis included only V-J combinations with a frequency above 0.0001, which together covered around 99% of the repertoires. The TCS score was defined as the ratio of F50 (clonal expansion) to E x V (chaos), calculated using BLOSUM62-based TCRdist between CDR3 peptides within each V-J. Welch's t-statistics and random forest reduced approximately 520 V-J features to around 14, which were used in a naive Bayes classifier (R e1071). TCRdb applied fastp at Q25 and MiXCR to the public reads, then kept only in-frame beta chains. Under each unique CDR3 protein, matching rows form one entry showing the most common genes and DNA. TCRdb's processing, not the study's, gives the V and J calls here. For this sample there are over 250,000 distinct CDR3 sequences; roughly an eighth appear just once. In total, the top ten clones hold 34% of the sample.

In its sample, this clonotype was seen a few times. Its target antigen remains unknown. Base quality data are lacking; no much larger clone is found one base away. Beyond this particular receptor, the publication reports: Sample size was not statistically predetermined, and investigators were not blinded to group allocation. Most expanded thyroid clonotypes (frequency above 0.001) were also detected in blood, a finding suggesting that blood repertoires may reflect thyroid immune responses. Ophthalmopathy was separated from stable hyperthyroidism by a 13 V-J signature model, with 85% to 90% sensitivity and 81% to 83% specificity obtained in cross-validation and 80%/75% obtained in testing. In validation, progression to ophthalmopathy was predicted by the model with 65% to 71% sensitivity and just over 72% specificity, a median of about 6.4 months before onset.

Material: blood. This TCR was recovered from a woman aged 40 to 55 with Graves' ophthalmopathy.

The bases are TGTGCCAGCAGCCAAGATCTCGCGGGGGGTGGTAAGACCCAGTACTTC. Translated, this gives CASSQDLAGGGKTQYF. The sequence joins TRBV14 to TRBJ2-5, and 8 junctional nucleotides match TRBD2. CDR3 length: 16 amino acids, cysteine to phenylalanine. Left in the record is the CDR3 DNA by itself, 48 bases read in frame from the first base. Germline trimming amounts to 0 bases on V and 6 bases on J, with 9 as the count of junction bases outside the gene matches. CDR1 and CDR2 were assigned from the germline V gene as SGHDN and FVKESK.